Detailed here is one T cell receptor beta chain. CDR3 length: 12 amino acids. The germline gives CDR1 SQVTM, CDR2 ANQGSEA. The germline V and J ends were trimmed by 4 bases and 0 bases, with 5 bases remaining between them. Assay used: immunoSEQ multiplex PCR; TCRdb lists only in-frame clones, some missing. The sample carries around 260,000 clones, roughly 89% recorded once. The sample belongs to a study of blood T cell repertoires in COVID-19. The sequence was collected from a man aged 25-45 years with acute or convalescent COVID-19. Sample: peripheral blood. The rearrangement uses TRBV29-1 and TRBJ2-3; D is uncertain. CDR3 nucleotides: TGCAGCGTTGGCCGGAGCACAGATACGCAGTATTTT. Residues: CSVGRSTDTQYF.